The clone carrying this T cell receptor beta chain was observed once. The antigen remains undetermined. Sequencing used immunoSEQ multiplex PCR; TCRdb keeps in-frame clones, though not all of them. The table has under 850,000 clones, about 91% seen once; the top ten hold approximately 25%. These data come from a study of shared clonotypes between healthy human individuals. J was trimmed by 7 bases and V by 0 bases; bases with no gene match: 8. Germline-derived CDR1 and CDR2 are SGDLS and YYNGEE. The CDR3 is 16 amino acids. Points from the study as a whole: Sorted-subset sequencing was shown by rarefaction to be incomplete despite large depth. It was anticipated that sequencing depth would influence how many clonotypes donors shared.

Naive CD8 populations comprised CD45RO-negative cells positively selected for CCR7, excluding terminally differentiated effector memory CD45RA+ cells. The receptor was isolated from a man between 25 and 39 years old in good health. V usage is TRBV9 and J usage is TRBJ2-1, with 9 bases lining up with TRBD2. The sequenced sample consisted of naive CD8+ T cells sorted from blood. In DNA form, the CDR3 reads TGTGCCAGCAGCGTAGGGACTAGACTAGCGGATAATGAGCAGTTCTTC. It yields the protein CASSVGTRLADNEQFF.